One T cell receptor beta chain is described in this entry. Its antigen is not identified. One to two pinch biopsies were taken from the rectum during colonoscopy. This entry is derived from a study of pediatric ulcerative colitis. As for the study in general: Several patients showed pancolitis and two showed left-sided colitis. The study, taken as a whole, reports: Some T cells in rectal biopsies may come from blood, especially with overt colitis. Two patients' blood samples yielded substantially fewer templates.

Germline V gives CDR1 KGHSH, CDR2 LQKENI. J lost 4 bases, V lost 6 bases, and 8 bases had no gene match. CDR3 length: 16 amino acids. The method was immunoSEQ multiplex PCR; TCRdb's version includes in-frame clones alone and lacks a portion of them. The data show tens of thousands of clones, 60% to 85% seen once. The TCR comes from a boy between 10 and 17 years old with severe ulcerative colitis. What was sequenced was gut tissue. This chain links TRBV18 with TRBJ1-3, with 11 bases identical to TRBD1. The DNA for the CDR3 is TGTGCCAGCTCCCCCGGGACAGGGGGATTCGGAAACACCATATATTTT. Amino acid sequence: CASSPGTGGFGNTIYF.